This T cell receptor beta chain came from a study of metastatic and nonmetastatic thyroid tumors. Study-level information: Blood and tumor or nodule tissue repertoires from malignant and benign thyroid patients were compared.

With MiXCR, TCRdb called clones anew from the PCR reads. Seen here are about 39,000 clones, 15% to 20% observed once, and the top ten hold about 18%. Patients had received no treatment of any kind before thyroid surgery. The study's findings and limits: Relative to benign nodules, malignant thyroid tumors were reportedly characterized by significantly elevated TCR beta diversity in blood and tumor.

Of note for this clone: Its antigen is not known.

The CDR3 has 17 residues. With V trimmed by 4 bases and J by 3 bases, 11 bases remained unmatched. CDR1 MNHNS and CDR2 SASEGT come from the germline V gene. The sequenced material came from blood. The V call is TRBV6-1, the J call TRBJ1-3; TRBD1 matches 8 bases. This clonotype originated in a female donor with papillary thyroid cancer or a benign thyroid nodule (not recorded which). Some clones in this sample may be carry-over from other donors' samples. The CDR3 DNA follows: TGTGCCAGCAGTGGTCGGACAGGGTTGATGAGTGGAAACACCATATATTTT. It is translated as CASSGRTGLMSGNTIYF.